The rows below give T cell receptor beta chains drawn from one sample of a study of CD8+CD57+ T cells in acquired aplastic anemia. TCRdb reprocessed the reads with MiXCR, giving one entry per CDR3 protein. The sample contains 120,000 or so distinct CDR3 sequences, about 40% of which appear only once. The sample comprised sorted CD4+, CD8+, or CD8+CD57+ T cells (not recorded which) from PBMCs. These receptors were obtained from a human donor with aplastic anemia. Each CDR3 is given with its conserved first and last residue. The D gene is left open where the match is weak. Rows give clone size only sometimes, using once, few, many, or a class for an expanded clone.

TRBV12-3/TRBV12-4	NA	TRBJ2-6	NA	CASSLDGANVLTF	TGTGCCAGCAGTTTGGATGGGGCCAACGTCCTGACTTTC
TRBV19	many	TRBJ2-1	NA	CASSMGRRQFF	TGTGCCAGTAGTATGGGCCGGAGGCAGTTCTTC
TRBV12-3/TRBV12-4	many	TRBJ2-2	NA	CASSLRGFGGELFF	TGTGCCAGCAGCTTAAGGGGGTTCGGAGGGGAGCTGTTTTTT
TRBV20-1	many	TRBJ1-2	TRBD1	CSASDRGYGYTF	TGCAGTGCCAGCGACAGGGGCTATGGCTACACCTTC
TRBV24-1	many	TRBJ2-1	NA	CATSEGTPNEQFF	TGTGCCACCAGTGAGGGTACCCCGAATGAGCAGTTCTTC
TRBV2	many	TRBJ1-2	NA	CASSEMGRAYGYTF	TGTGCCAGCAGTGAAATGGGGCGCGCCTATGGCTACACCTTC
TRBV7-6	few	TRBJ1-4	NA	CASSLSGLGELNLRATNEKLFF	TGTGCCAGCAGCTTGTCCGGTTTGGGAGAATTAAATTTACGGGCAACTAATGAAAAACTGTTTTTT
TRBV2	NA	TRBJ2-5	TRBD2	CASSEALFPPLPSGRPRETQYF	TGTGCCAGCAGTGAAGCGCTCTTCCCCCCCCTGCCTAGCGGACGACCTCGGGAGACCCAGTACTTC
TRBV5-1	many	TRBJ1-5	NA	CASSLDGQKNQPQHF	TGCGCCAGCAGCTTGGATGGTCAGAAGAATCAGCCCCAGCATTTT
TRBV20-1	NA	TRBJ2-1	NA	CSARLATQFF	TGCAGTGCTAGGCTAGCGACGCAGTTCTTC
TRBV2	many	TRBJ1-3	NA	CASSQGGNTIYF	TGTGCCAGCAGTCAAGGGGGAAACACCATATATTTT
TRBV2	NA	TRBJ1-5	NA	CASTHDSSNQPQHF	TGTGCCAGCACCCACGACAGTAGCAATCAGCCCCAGCATTTT
TRBV9	many	TRBJ2-2	NA	CASSVVGWGTVNTGELFF	TGTGCCAGCAGCGTAGTGGGGTGGGGGACGGTGAACACCGGGGAGCTGTTTTTT
TRBV19	many	TRBJ2-5	TRBD1	CASSRGTGAGETQYF	TGTGCCAGTAGTCGGGGGACAGGGGCAGGAGAGACCCAGTACTTC
TRBV2	many	TRBJ1-2	TRBD1	CASNLDRVGGYTF	TGTGCCAGCAACCTAGACAGGGTGGGTGGCTACACCTTC
TRBV5-1	few	TRBJ1-1	NA	CASSRDEGSNTEAFF	TGCGCCAGCAGCCGAGACGAGGGATCGAACACTGAAGCTTTCTTT
TRBV5-1	NA	TRBJ1-1	TRBD1	CASSFQTGGGNTEAFF	TGCGCCAGCAGCTTTCAGACAGGGGGTGGGAACACTGAAGCTTTCTTT
TRBV9	NA	TRBJ2-5	TRBD2	CASSVGSGGAFRETQYF	TGTGCCAGCAGCGTAGGAAGCGGGGGGGCATTTCGAGAGACCCAGTACTTC
TRBV19	NA	TRBJ2-2	NA	CASSLGVGTGELFF	TGTGCCAGTAGTCTTGGGGTGGGCACCGGGGAGCTGTTTTTT
TRBV7-3	once	TRBJ1-2	NA	CASSLMGEGGYTF	TGTGCCAGCAGCTTAATGGGGGAGGGGGGCTACACCTTC
TRBV4-2	NA	TRBJ2-1	TRBD2	CASSLAGGPWVF	TGTGCCAGCAGCCTCGCGGGGGGGCCTTGGGTCTTC
TRBV15	few	TRBJ2-7	NA	CATSRDKGTTYEQYF	TGTGCCACCAGCAGAGATAAGGGTACGACCTACGAGCAGTACTTC
TRBV20-1	NA	TRBJ1-6	NA	CCIGVDALHF	TGTTGTATCGGAGTCGATGCCCTCCACTTT
TRBV25-1	many	TRBJ2-2	NA	CASSGQYTGELFF	TGTGCCAGCAGTGGCCAGTACACCGGGGAGCTGTTTTTT
TRBV19	NA	TRBJ2-6	NA	CASPTGANVLTF	TGTGCCAGCCCGACAGGGGCCAACGTCCTGACTTTC
TRBV7-9	many	TRBJ1-6	NA	CASSQWTEYNSPLHF	TGTGCCAGCAGCCAGTGGACCGAATATAATTCACCCCTCCACTTT
TRBV3-1	many	TRBJ2-7	NA	CASSQVNEQYF	TGTGCCAGCAGCCAAGTTAACGAGCAGTACTTC
TRBV11-2	NA	TRBJ2-3	NA	CASSSRRASTDTQYF	TGTGCCAGCAGCTCCAGAAGGGCGAGCACAGATACGCAGTATTTT
TRBV5-1	NA	TRBJ2-1	TRBD1	CASSSGPTGAIGNEQFF	TGCGCCAGCAGCTCCGGGCCCACAGGGGCTATTGGCAATGAGCAGTTCTTC
TRBV14	many	TRBJ1-2	TRBD1	CASSPDRGRYGYTF	TGTGCCAGCAGCCCGGACAGGGGGCGGTATGGCTACACCTTC
TRBV7-8	many	TRBJ2-7	NA	CASSQSEEQYF	TGTGCCAGCAGCCAGTCTGAAGAGCAGTACTTC
TRBV20-1	few	TRBJ1-1	NA	CSARAARAPTEAFF	TGCAGTGCTAGAGCGGCCAGGGCCCCCACTGAAGCTTTCTTT